This T cell receptor beta chain comes out of a study of blood T cell repertoires in COVID-19. On the study more broadly: Spain, Italy and the United States supplied samples that represented acute and convalescent COVID-19.

The germline gives CDR1 WNHNN, CDR2 SYGVQD (reference sequence). The junction had 7 bases not matched to a gene; V was cut back by 3 bases and J by 2 bases. The CDR3 has 16 amino acids. In the original processing: Reference gene primer amplification yielded estimated nucleated cell counts. TCRdb's copy holds only in-frame clones and misses some; the assay was immunoSEQ multiplex PCR. Clonal size and the V and J genes are those of that table, whereas D and trimming came from the DNA. The table includes 210,000 or so clones, roughly nine tenths detected once. This chain connects TRBV10-1 to TRBJ2-3, with 8 positions matching TRBD1. This receptor was taken from a man aged 40-49 years with active or convalescent COVID-19. The sample taken for sequencing was peripheral blood. CDR3 in amino acids: CASSDRDRGNTDTQYF. The CDR3 DNA sequence: TGCGCCAGCAGTGACCGAGACAGGGGTAACACAGATACGCAGTATTTT.